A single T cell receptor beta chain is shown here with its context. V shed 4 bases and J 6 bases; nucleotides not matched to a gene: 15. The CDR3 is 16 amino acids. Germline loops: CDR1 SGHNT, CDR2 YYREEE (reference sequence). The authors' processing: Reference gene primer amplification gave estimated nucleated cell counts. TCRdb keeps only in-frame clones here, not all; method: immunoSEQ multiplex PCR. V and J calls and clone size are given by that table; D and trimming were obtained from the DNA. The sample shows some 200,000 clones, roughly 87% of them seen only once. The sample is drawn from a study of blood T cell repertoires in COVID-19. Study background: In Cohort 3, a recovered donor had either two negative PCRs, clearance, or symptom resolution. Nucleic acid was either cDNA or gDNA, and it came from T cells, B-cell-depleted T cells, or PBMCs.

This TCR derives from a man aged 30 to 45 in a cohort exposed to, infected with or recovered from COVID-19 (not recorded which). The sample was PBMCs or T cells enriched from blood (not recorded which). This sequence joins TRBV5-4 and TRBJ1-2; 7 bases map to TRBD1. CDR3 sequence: CASSTSTQGLSHGYTF. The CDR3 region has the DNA TGTGCCAGCAGCACCAGCACACAGGGGTTGTCGCATGGCTACACCTTC.